Listed below are T cell receptor beta chains from one sample, sequenced in a study of blood T cell repertoires in COVID-19. This table comes from immunoSEQ multiplex PCR, and its TCRdb copy is limited to in-frame clones, with some not included. Seen here are tens of thousands of clones, around nine tenths observed once, and the top ten hold about a sixth. The sequencing sample was made of peripheral blood. The receptors originated from a man aged 80 or over with acute or convalescent COVID-19. Each CDR3 is given with its conserved first and last residue.

TRBJ2-7	TRBV6-5	CASREGQGSYEQYF
TRBJ1-4	TRBV5-1	CASRSAGTNEKLFF
TRBJ2-1	TRBV5-1	CASTLAGGVNEQFF
TRBJ2-7	TRBV9	CASSVGAHPSNYEQYF
TRBJ1-1	TRBV6-5	CASRQDRFGTEAFF
TRBJ1-4	TRBV9	CASSVDQANEKLFF
TRBJ1-5	TRBV19	CASSIVGLATGYQPQHF
TRBJ1-1	TRBV18	CASSRDVGTEAFF
TRBJ2-5	TRBV10-3	CAISQTLAAQETQYF
TRBJ2-7	TRBV6-5	CASSLREGAYEQYF
TRBJ1-2	TRBV6-1	CASSPGTNYGYTF
TRBJ1-5	TRBV5-5	CASSLDRNQPQHF
TRBJ1-1	TRBV2	CASRNSPLEAFF
TRBJ2-3	TRBV5-1	CASSRSGWEGDTQYF
TRBJ2-1	TRBV9	CASSVVGDINNEQFF
TRBJ2-5	TRBV29-1	CSADRGRETQYF
TRBJ2-1	TRBV12-3/TRBV12-4	CASGTVGEQFF
TRBJ2-7	TRBV6-4	CASSADRSSYEQYF
TRBJ1-1	TRBV18	CASSPPQGVTTEAFF
TRBJ2-1	TRBV5-6	CASSFGSIEQFF
TRBJ1-2	TRBV7-9	CASSSSGMYYGYTF